The next 18 T cell receptor beta chains were all read from a single sample in a study of blood T cell repertoires in COVID-19. This table comes from immunoSEQ multiplex PCR, and its TCRdb copy is limited to in-frame clones, with some not included. The table has fewer than 350,000 clones, approximately 90% seen once. The sample taken for sequencing was PBMCs or T cells enriched from blood (not recorded which). The origin of the receptors is a woman aged 25 to 45 with acute COVID-19.

The CDR3 bases are TGTGCCATCAGTGCCCGGGACAGTAACTATGGCTACACCTTC. The encoded protein is CAISARDSNYGYTF. The chain combines TRBV10-3 with TRBJ1-2; TRBD1 agrees at 7 bases. Germline assignment: CDR1 ENHRY and CDR2 SYGVKD. Losses at the gene ends were 4 bases for V and 1 base for J; bases not matched to a gene: 3. This CDR3 comprises 14 residues.

This chain links TRBV28 with TRBJ2-1; possible D gene TRBD2, 5 bases. The CDR3 contains 13 residues. From germline, CDR1 is MDHEN and CDR2 SYDVKM. The ends were cut back, 6 bases at V and 8 bases at J, with 14 bases in the middle. The CDR3 here is CASSDGVADEQFF. Here the CDR3 DNA reads TGTGCCAGCAGCGACGGGGTCGCCGATGAGCAGTTCTTC.

This clone was counted a few times. One end of the junction fails to match germline, which may point to a read error. This chain connects TRBV2 to TRBJ1-2; 7 bases are shared with TRBD1. The CDR3 spans 13 residues. The V gene's germline CDR1 is SNHLY and CDR2 FYNNEI. The CDR3 DNA follows: TGTGCCAGCAGCAACCAGGGGGTCACAGCCACCGACTTC. This sequence encodes CASSNQGVTATDF.

The genes are TRBV10-1 and TRBJ2-3; 10 bases map to TRBD2. Germline values: CDR1 WNHNN, CDR2 SYGVQD (reference sequence). The J segment lost 5 bases and the V segment lost 2 bases, leaving 10 bases of the junction unmatched. The CDR3 has 17 residues. CDR3 in amino acids: CASSEPSGTSVGDTQYF. The CDR3 nucleotides read TGCGCCAGCAGTGAGCCATCCGGGACTAGCGTTGGAGATACGCAGTATTTT.

The chain links TRBV23-1 to TRBJ2-3; D might be TRBD1 (5 bases). TRBV23-1 counts as an open reading frame of uncertain function. V was pared by 4 bases and J by 1 base, with 33 bases between. The CDR3 has 22 amino acids. The CDR3 region has the DNA TGCGCCAGCAGTCTCTCCTTCCTGAACAGGCCCGATAGTAATTTTTGCACAGATACGCAGTATTTT. Its translation is CASSLSFLNRPDSNFCTDTQYF.

The rearrangement joins TRBV9 to TRBJ2-7; D not certain. Trimming removed 0 bases at V and 4 bases at J, with 11 bases between. Germline V lookup: CDR1 SGDLS, CDR2 YYNGEE. The CDR3 contains 14 residues. The CDR3 nucleotides are TGTGCCAGCAGCGTAGGTGGCCACACGTACGAGCAGTACTTC. Residues: CASSVGGHTYEQYF.

The genes are TRBV5-6 and TRBJ2-7; weak D call: TRBD2 (5 bases). Trimming removed 2 bases at V and 2 bases at J, with 11 bases between. Germline assignment: CDR1 SGHDT and CDR2 YYEEEE. The CDR3 spans 14 residues. CDR3 DNA: TGTGCCAGCAGCTTTCGAGGGCTACCCTACGAGCAGTACTTC. It translates to CASSFRGLPYEQYF.

The chain is built from TRBV5-1 and TRBJ1-6; 7 bases are a match to TRBD1. Germline CDR1 SGHRS, CDR2 YFSETQ. CDR3 length equals 15 residues. J lost 5 bases, V lost 4 bases, and 6 bases had no gene match. This chain's CDR3 is CASSLGTEHNSPLHF. The CDR3 DNA reads TGCGCCAGCAGCCTAGGGACAGAGCATAATTCACCCCTCCACTTT.

This clone occurred once. V usage is TRBV3-1 (or the pseudogene TRBV3-2) and J usage is TRBJ2-1, with D maybe TRBD2 (5 bases). CDR3 size: 15 residues. CDR1 LGHDT and CDR2 YNNKEL come from the germline V gene (reference sequence). Trimming cost V 1 base and J 5 bases, with 12 bases left between them. The CDR3 coding sequence is TGTGCCAGCAGCCAAGTTTGGTCCGGGGACAATGAGCAGTTCTTC. Protein sequence: CASSQVWSGDNEQFF.

This chain connects TRBV28 to TRBJ1-4, with D tentatively TRBD1 (6 bases). CDR3 length equals 13 residues. Germline V gene data show CDR1 as MDHEN and CDR2 as SYDVKM. Trimming removed 8 bases at V and 5 bases at J, with 12 bases between. The DNA of the CDR3 is TGTGCCAGCGAGAGGGGGTGGAATGAAAAACTGTTTTTT. The encoded protein is CASERGWNEKLFF.

The chain joins TRBV4-3 to TRBJ1-2; TRBD1 matches 7 bases. The ends lost 5 bases at V and 0 bases at J; junction bases unmatched: 21. This CDR3 spans 20 amino acids. Germline V lookup: CDR1 LGHNA, CDR2 YSLEER. The CDR3 DNA reads TGCGCCAGCAGCAGTTTGTTCACAGGGGCCCCGGGTTTTACTAACTATGGCTACACCTTC. It is translated as CASSSLFTGAPGFTNYGYTF.

The chain carries TRBV2 and TRBJ1-4; unclear D gene. Trimming removed 1 base from V and 0 bases from J, with 6 bases in between. Germline V gene data show CDR1 as SNHLY and CDR2 as FYNNEI. The CDR3 spans 15 residues. This CDR3 reads CASSEVSPTNEKLFF. DNA of the CDR3: TGTGCCAGCAGTGAAGTATCCCCAACTAATGAAAAACTGTTTTTT.

This chain links TRBV13 with TRBJ2-1, with 8 bases lining up with TRBD2. Per the germline V gene, CDR1 is PRHDT and CDR2 is FYEKMQ (reference sequence). The CDR3 length is 17 residues. V shed 0 bases and J 0 bases; nucleotides not matched to a gene: 4. The CDR3 DNA reads as TGTGCCAGCAGCTTAGGTTTTAGCGGGACCTCCTACAATGAGCAGTTCTTC. Its protein is CASSLGFSGTSYNEQFF.

CDR3 sequence (DNA): TGTGCCAGCAGCTTAGAGGGATTCCTGGGCTACACCTTC. This encodes CASSLEGFLGYTF. The V call is TRBV5-6, the J call TRBJ1-2; D not certain. V was cut by 2 bases and J by 8 bases, with 13 bases left in between. The CDR3 sequence is 13 residues long. The germline V gene has CDR1 SGHDT and CDR2 YYEEEE.

The chain employs TRBV7-2 and TRBJ1-6; 9 positions agree with TRBD1. This CDR3 has 15 residues. Trimming at V came to 4 bases and at J to 10 bases, leaving 8 bases not matched to a gene. CDR1 and CDR2 from the germline V gene are SGHTA and FQGNSA. CDR3 amino acids: CASSSPGQGRSPLHF. The DNA of the CDR3 is TGTGCCAGCAGCTCTCCGGGACAGGGTCGATCACCCCTCCACTTT.

The gene calls are TRBV5-4 and TRBJ2-1; maybe TRBD2 (6 bases). Germline-derived CDR1 and CDR2 are SGHNT and YYREEE (reference sequence). V lost 4 bases to trimming and J lost 8 bases, with 19 bases between them. The CDR3 spans 15 residues. CDR3 sequence reads: CASSPDQRVEDEQFF. The CDR3, as DNA: TGTGCCAGCAGCCCGGACCAGCGGGTTGAAGATGAGCAGTTCTTC.

The rearrangement joins TRBV6-1 to TRBJ2-1; unclear D gene. The CDR3 loop spans 15 amino acids. The V and J ends lost 5 bases and 1 base respectively, with 12 bases between them. Germline V gene lookup returns CDR1 MNHNS and CDR2 SASEGT. CDR3 coding DNA: TGTGCCAGCAGTTGGCCGGAGAGATCCTACAATGAGCAGTTCTTC. Translating it yields CASSWPERSYNEQFF.

V usage is TRBV30 and J usage is TRBJ2-7, with D perhaps TRBD1 (6 bases). The CDR3 is 14 residues long. Trimming pared 5 bases from V and 4 bases from J, leaving 18 bases between. Germline assignment: CDR1 GTSNPN and CDR2 SVGIG (reference sequence). The DNA of the CDR3 is TGTGCCTGGTGTCCGGGACATAAATTATACGAGCAGTACTTC. Translated, it gives CAWCPGHKLYEQYF.